This T cell receptor beta chain was captured by sequencing in a study of blood T cell repertoires in COVID-19. This table comes from immunoSEQ multiplex PCR, and its TCRdb copy is limited to in-frame clones, with some not included. Among 380,000 or so clones listed, 89% were seen once. Only a few counts were recorded for this clone. The CDR3 is made up of 15 amino acids. V lost 3 bases and J lost 2; bases outside the gene matches: 3. Germline V CDR1 and CDR2: SGDLS, YYNGEE. Sequencing input: peripheral blood. The chain employs TRBV9 and TRBJ2-3; 10 nucleotides align to TRBD2. The receptor's source is a middle-aged man with acute or convalescent COVID-19. This chain's CDR3 is CASSASGSPTDTQYF. The CDR3 nucleotides read TGTGCCAGCAGCGCTAGCGGGAGTCCCACAGATACGCAGTATTTT.